This entry lists 21 T cell receptor beta chains sequenced from one sample in a study of T cell responses to AZD1222 COVID-19 vaccine. The data were produced by immunoSEQ multiplex PCR, yet TCRdb's version contains in-frame clones alone and is incomplete. The sample shows some 96,000 clones, around nine tenths of them seen only once. The starting material was peripheral blood, obtained on day 0 of AZD1222 vaccination. These receptor sequences come from an adult in good health.

V usage is TRBV6-5 and J usage is TRBJ1-1; no definite D call. The CDR3 is 14 residues long. V was cut by 0 bases and J by 3 bases, with 8 bases left in between. Germline values: CDR1 MNHEY, CDR2 SVGAGI. CDR3 sequence reads: CASSYSTSYTEAFF. The CDR3 DNA reads TGTGCCAGCAGTTACTCAACATCCTACACTGAAGCTTTCTTT.

This clone was observed a single time. The V call is TRBV18, the J call TRBJ1-5; the D is unclear. Trimming removed 2 bases at V and 0 bases at J, with 5 bases between. Looked up from germline, CDR1 is KGHSH and CDR2 is LQKENI. The CDR3 sequence is 14 residues long. DNA for the CDR3: TGTGCCAGCTCACCAGACTATAGCAATCAGCCCCAGCATTTT. Protein: CASSPDYSNQPQHF.

The J gene is TRBJ1-2, the V gene TRBV7-2; 10 positions match TRBD1. This CDR3 contains 15 residues. The V and J ends lost 5 bases and 8 bases, in that order; junction bases with no gene match: 11. Looked up from germline, CDR1 is SGHTA and CDR2 is FQGNSA. As DNA, the CDR3 is TGTGCCAGCAGCCTAAGCCCGGGACAGGGGAGCGGCTACACCTTC. This sequence encodes CASSLSPGQGSGYTF.

The genes are TRBV19 and TRBJ2-1; 11 bases line up with TRBD2. The CDR3 extends over 22 amino acids. V lost 4 bases and J lost 1; bases outside the gene matches: 21. Germline V gene sequence: CDR1 LNHDA, CDR2 SQIVND (reference sequence). The chain's CDR3 is CASSKRGLGLAGGPTSYNEQFF. In nucleotides, the CDR3 is TGTGCCAGTAGTAAGAGGGGCTTGGGGCTAGCGGGAGGACCTACATCCTACAATGAGCAGTTCTTC.

Regarding this clone: The sample contains more than one DNA sequence encoding this CDR3. V and J are TRBV6-5 and TRBJ1-2; maybe TRBD1 (5 bases). Germline V CDR1 and CDR2: MNHEY, SVGAGI. The germline V and J ends were trimmed by 3 bases and 2 bases, with 10 bases remaining between them. This CDR3 has 14 residues. The CDR3 here is CASSYSDRNYGYTF. CDR3 nucleotide sequence: TGTGCCAGCAGTTATTCCGACAGAAACTATGGCTACACCTTC.

The chain recombines TRBV3-1 (or the pseudogene TRBV3-2) with TRBJ2-3; no clear D gene. With 3 bases removed from V and 5 bases from J, the gap between germline ends came to 12 bases. This CDR3 region has 14 residues. CDR1 LGHDT and CDR2 YNNKEL come from the germline V gene (reference sequence). CDR3 nucleotide sequence: TGTGCCAGCAGCCATTCGGGTCTGGTAGATACGCAGTATTTT. This encodes CASSHSGLVDTQYF.

The chain employs TRBV7-3 and TRBJ2-1, with TRBD2 identical over 10 bases. CDR3 length: 14 residues. J lost 6 bases, V lost 5 bases, and 4 bases had no gene match. Germline CDR1 reads SGHTA; CDR2 reads FQGTGA. CDR3 nucleotides: TGTGCCAGCAGCCGCAGCGGGGGGGCCAATGAGCAGTTCTTC. It is translated as CASSRSGGANEQFF.

The rearrangement uses TRBV5-1 and TRBJ1-6; D remains unclear. This CDR3 has 16 residues. In germline, CDR1 is SGHRS, CDR2 YFSETQ. V was pared by 0 bases and J by 5 bases, with 12 bases between. CDR3 protein: CASSLAGVRHNSPLHF. CDR3 nucleotides: TGCGCCAGCAGCTTGGCCGGGGTCCGGCATAATTCACCCCTCCACTTT.

This clone showed up just a few times. The chain recombines TRBV4-3 with TRBJ2-7; D may be TRBD1 (6 bases). V was trimmed by 5 bases and J by 6 bases, leaving 20 bases between them. CDR1 and CDR2 (germline): LGHNA, YSLEER. The CDR3 sequence is 15 residues long. DNA of the CDR3: TGCGCCAGCAGCACTCAGGGAACAGGGCCTGGCGAGCAGTACTTC. Protein sequence: CASSTQGTGPGEQYF.

This clone was recorded once. The chain carries TRBV9 and TRBJ2-7; D might be TRBD1 (6 bases). CDR3 length: 14 amino acids. Deletions cut 5 bases from V and 6 bases from J, with 18 bases between. Germline loops: CDR1 SGDLS, CDR2 YYNGEE. CDR3 nucleotide sequence: TGTGCCAGCAGTCCTACACCAGGGGAACGCGAGCAGTACTTC. This gives the protein CASSPTPGEREQYF.

The genes are TRBV2 and TRBJ2-7; 10 nucleotides match TRBD2. V lost 0 bases, J lost 3 bases, and 2 bases stayed unmatched. Germline values: CDR1 SNHLY, CDR2 FYNNEI. CDR3 size: 15 residues. Here the CDR3 reads CASSEASGGLYEQYF. DNA of the CDR3: TGTGCCAGCAGTGAAGCTAGCGGGGGGCTCTACGAGCAGTACTTC. The variable domain in full, completed from reference TRBV2 and TRBJ2-7, reads EPEVTQTPSHQVTQMGQEVILRCVPISNHLYFYWYRQILGQKVEFLVSFYNNEISEKSEIFDDQFSVERPDGSNFTLKIRSTKLEDSAMYFCASSEASGGLYEQYFGPGTRLTVT.

In its sample, this clone was seen once. The genes are TRBV18 and TRBJ1-5; D call uncertain. The CDR3 contains 12 residues. In germline, CDR1 is KGHSH, CDR2 LQKENI. V lost 4 bases, J lost 9 bases, and 10 bases lay in between. CDR3 region: CASSLSIGPQHF. The CDR3 nucleotides read TGTGCCAGCTCACTATCGATCGGGCCCCAGCATTTT.

V is TRBV19 and J is TRBJ1-2; D not resolved. Between the trimmed V and J ends, which lost 6 bases and 1 base, there was a span of 24 bases. The CDR3 runs 18 residues. Germline V CDR1 and CDR2: LNHDA, SQIVND (reference sequence). The CDR3 spells CASSNDAANGIHNYGYTF. Written as DNA, the CDR3 is TGTGCCAGTAGCAATGATGCGGCAAACGGGATCCATAACTATGGCTACACCTTC.

The chain is built from TRBV10-3 and TRBJ2-3, with 12 nucleotides matching TRBD2. Germline lookup yields CDR1 ENHRY and CDR2 SYGVKD. V was pared by 0 bases and J by 3 bases, with 4 bases of the junction left unmatched. This CDR3 has 17 residues. DNA of the CDR3: TGTGCCATCAGTGAGTCGAAACTAGCGGGGGGAACAGATACGCAGTATTTT. Translating it yields CAISESKLAGGTDTQYF.

The chain employs TRBV5-4 and TRBJ2-1, with 13 positions matching TRBD2. The CDR3 sequence is 16 residues long. Germline V lookup: CDR1 SGHNT, CDR2 YYREEE (reference sequence). The junction had 5 bases not matched to a gene; V was cut back by 4 bases and J by 4 bases. The chain's CDR3 is CASSAGLAGSYNEQFF. In DNA, the CDR3 is TGTGCCAGCAGCGCGGGACTAGCGGGAAGTTACAATGAGCAGTTCTTC.

The rearrangement joins TRBV5-1 to TRBJ2-7, with D maybe TRBD2 (5 bases). Trimming cost V 4 bases and J 4 bases, with 18 bases left between them. The CDR3 is 15 residues long. Germline V gene sequence: CDR1 SGHRS, CDR2 YFSETQ. The CDR3 DNA sequence: TGCGCCAGCAGCCCCAACCCCGGGATCTCATACGAGCAGTACTTC. As protein: CASSPNPGISYEQYF.

This chain joins TRBV10-2 and TRBJ1-1; D might be TRBD1 (6 bases). The germline V gene encodes CDR1 WSHSY and CDR2 SAAADI. This CDR3 contains 15 residues. Trimming pared 3 bases from V and 3 bases from J, leaving 14 bases between. CDR3 loop: CASSDGQRGYTEAFF. Written as DNA, the CDR3 is TGCGCCAGCAGTGACGGACAGAGAGGGTACACTGAAGCTTTCTTT.

The genes are TRBV5-8 and TRBJ2-4; D uncertain. Trimming left V 1 base short and J 0 bases short, with 11 bases between. Germline CDR1 reads SGHTS; CDR2 reads YDEGEE. This CDR3 comprises 16 residues. CDR3 amino acids: CASSLQAALAKNIQYF. Written as DNA, the CDR3 is TGTGCCAGCAGCTTGCAGGCGGCTCTAGCCAAAAACATTCAGTACTTC.

Of note for this clone: One end of the junction fails to match germline, which may point to a read error. V and J are TRBV19 and TRBJ2-4, with 9 positions matching TRBD2. The CDR3 loop spans 13 amino acids. CDR1 is LNHDA, CDR2 SQIVND, per germline (reference sequence). The CDR3 DNA is TGTGCCAGTAGCCGGACTAGCGTCCCCTTTCCTAGGTTC. It specifies CASSRTSVPFPRF.

The gene calls are TRBV5-4 and TRBJ2-7; D remains unclear. Trimming stripped 0 bases from V and 5 bases from J, with 9 bases between. Germline CDR1 SGHNT, CDR2 YYREEE (reference sequence). CDR3 size: 13 residues. The CDR3 loop is CASSLDMENEQYF. In nucleotides, the CDR3 is TGTGCCAGCAGCTTGGATATGGAGAACGAGCAGTACTTC. Complete variable domain (other parts from reference TRBV5-4 and TRBJ2-7): ETGVTQSPTHLIKTRGQQVTLRCSSQSGHNTVSWYQQALGQGPQFIFQYYREEENGRGNFPPRFSGLQFPNYSSELNVNALELDDSALYLCASSLDMENEQYFGPGTRLTVT.

This clone was found once. The gene calls are TRBV24-1 and TRBJ2-3, with D possibly being TRBD1 (5 bases). The V gene's germline CDR1 is KGHDR and CDR2 SFDVKD. The ends were cut back, 3 bases at V and 3 bases at J, with 15 bases in the middle. The CDR3 has 16 amino acids. CDR3 bases: TGTGCCACCAGTGATCCCATGACAGCGACAACAGATACGCAGTATTTT. Encoded protein: CATSDPMTATTDTQYF.